This T cell receptor beta chain appears in the sequencing data of a study of cytomegalovirus exposure and HLA in healthy donors (TCRdb year 2017). Regarding the study in general: An earlier analysis of some 600 of the donors reported 250 to 300 Gb of sequence data and 117 million unique TCR beta sequences obtained from about 179 million T cells. Around 300 gigabases of sequencing data and some 85 million unique TCR sequences were included in an early release covering 550 to 650 HLA-typed donors. Among the roughly 400 genotyped donors, around 81% belonged to the genetic ancestry cluster associated with self-reported Caucasian donors. The aim of the study was to test whether cataloging public T cell receptors could identify signatures of past pathogen exposure. The study used immunosequencing to profile the T cell repertoires of 670 or so subjects and linked those repertoires to cytomegalovirus serostatus. In addition to the first cohort of about 650 subjects, a separate validation cohort of 120 different subjects was used. High-throughput TCR immunosequencing, statistical association of individual TCRs with disease status, and machine learning were combined to predict cytomegalovirus infection status. A later analysis re-analyzed previously published TCR beta repertoires from several hundred donors and added high-resolution HLA genotyping to study TCR occurrence patterns. Rather than using new phenotypic data, the later analysis identified candidate immune exposures from TCR beta sequences and from how often those sequences occurred across donors. An earlier analysis of 587 of the donors used high-throughput TCR beta sequencing to judge whether each TCR beta V gene segment behaved as functional or pseudogenic. Donor age, sex, ethnicity and CMV serostatus were compiled together with the repertoire data. Genome-wide SNP genotypes for about 65% of the 666 donors were used in a later genetic analysis, which treated that subset as a discovery cohort. All discovery cohort repertoires had been generated on a single sequencing platform. HLA typing included class I and class II loci at four-digit resolution. The number of typed donors differed by locus: about 620-640 for A, B, C, DRB1 and DQB1; about 520 for DQA1; 606 for DPA1; and about 450 for DPB1. About five DR-DQ haplotypes were treated as single units for association and clustering because of strong linkage in the cohort. Across around 400 genotyped donors of the cohort, an average of approximately 240,000 unique TCR beta nucleotide sequences per donor were sequenced, and 15% to 20% of those sequences were non-productive. The paper as a whole reports these results and caveats: A later analysis found that most CMV-associated TCR beta chains appeared HLA-restricted, with HLA associations seemingly driven largely by CMV exposure. A few of the identified cytomegalovirus-associated TCR beta chains were confirmed in vitro to be specific for cytomegalovirus antigens. Only TCR beta chains were sequenced in this cohort, and the absence of alpha or paired-chain data limited detectable features. Because HLA typing was unavailable for some donors at each locus, only the typed subset was used in association tests. A further reported finding was that TCR beta sequences accurately predicted the HLA-A and HLA-B alleles for most subjects in the first cohort. The study gave a list of 150 to 200 TCR beta chains associated with cytomegalovirus. Assigning TCR associations to individual alleles was difficult when HLA alleles, especially DR and DQ, strongly co-occurred. According to a later analysis, TCR association rates differed among HLA loci, with DRB1 alleles showing the most associated TCRs and HLA-C alleles showing the fewest. Compared with equally common non-associated chains, HLA-associated TCR beta chains in a later analysis were more clonally expanded and had lower generation probabilities. The only immune exposure information available for the cohort was CMV serostatus. Some IMGT-functional V segments, including TRBV6-2 and TRBV6-3, could not be told apart with the 87-base-pair reads, so those segments were excluded. In an earlier analysis of 450 to 750 of the donors, most TCR beta V segments appeared in productive rearrangements about 87% or about 30% of the time, broadly matching IMGT annotations. The authors suggested that the approach could potentially be extended to other disease states and immunological phenotypes. Cytomegalovirus status was reported to be diagnosed by the classifier with high specificity and sensitivity in both the original and validation cohorts. Compared with the approximately 670-donor mean, donors in an Asian-associated ancestry cluster had fewer N-insertions in productive TCRs, according to a later genetic analysis. Sequencing depth was assumed to be roughly uniform across donors in the presence/absence analyses, though that assumption may not hold. An association between a missense DCLRE1C variant and V-gene and J-gene trimming of TCR beta chains was found in a later genetic analysis and replicated in an independent cohort. In a later analysis, around 17,000 TCR beta sequences were associated with specific HLA alleles at a false discovery rate of 0.05. A cluster of highly shared sequence variants was judged likely to be a technical artifact of the sequencing pipeline. In a later analysis, several top co-occurrence clusters were reported to appear linked to parvovirus B19, influenza, CMV and Epstein-Barr virus. Linkage disequilibrium might explain the correlated functional status among segregating V segments, but an unknown experimental factor could not be ruled out. Because counts were too low, roughly 16 rarely observed V segments, including chromosome 9 orphons, were left out of the earlier analysis of 500 to 650 of the donors. Most TCR sequences were observed very rarely across donors, whereas some public TCRs were present in many individuals.

As concerns this clone: Its antigen is not yet known. No base-level quality is on record; no much larger clone is a single base apart.

From a lookup of the germline V gene, CDR1 and CDR2 are SGHDT and YYEEEE. V lost 3 bases and J lost 8 bases, and the count of bases not matched to a germline gene is 6. The CDR3 sequence holds 14 residues, the cysteine and phenylalanine included. The read is trimmed to its CDR3 DNA, 42 bases read in frame from base 1. The cohort consisted of 666 healthy bone marrow donors. At the time of sampling, every cohort member was nominally healthy, though immune exposures that went unrecorded were likely present. The donor was CMV seropositive and was included in the group of 250 to 300 seropositive cohort members. A peripheral blood sample was provided by each donor, and peripheral blood mononuclear cells were used for TCR beta sequencing. Genomic DNA was extracted from the blood cell samples with the Qiagen DNeasy Blood Extraction Kit. Library generation was performed with the immunoSEQ multiplex PCR assay. A mixture of 60 forward primers for TCR Vbeta segments and 13 reverse primers for TCR Jbeta segments was used in the multiplex PCR. The CDR3 region of rearranged TCR beta genes was amplified from genomic DNA by a multiplex PCR assay. Amplified TCR beta libraries were sequenced as 87-base-pair reads on the Illumina HiSeq System. In the source study's methods: A later analysis tallied roughly 78 million unique TCR beta chains across the 610 or so repertoires, and around 10 million of those chains were shared by two or more donors. To remove PCR and sequencing errors, raw reads were error-corrected and collapsed into unique sequences using a nearest-neighbor algorithm that merged closely related sequences. CDR3 sequences were aligned to IMGT reference sequences to assign V, D and J gene segments. For a sequence to be retained, at least a six-nucleotide match to both a V gene segment and a J gene segment was required. A rearrangement was called productive if the CDR3 had no stop codons and remained in frame with V and J, and every other rearrangement was called non-productive. Following IMGT convention, CDR3 was defined as the stretch from the second conserved V-encoded cysteine to the conserved J-encoded phenylalanine. Sequences without an unambiguous match to a single V gene segment were excluded from the earlier analysis of several hundred of the donors. An earlier analysis of several hundred of the donors classified V segments as functional when productive rearrangements were above 56.7% and as segregating when the standard deviation between donors was above 5%. A statistical classification framework was built for diagnosing cytomegalovirus status from the catalog of TCR beta chain sequences. In a later analysis, TCR nucleotide sequences were compared against IMGT/GENE-DB human TR gene sequences so that V and J genes could be assigned. The TCRdist pipeline was used in a later analysis to assign CDR3 sequences and most-parsimonious VDJ recombination scenarios. In a later analysis, every TCR beta chain was defined by the combination of its CDR3 amino acid sequence and its V-gene family, and reads without a unique V-gene family were dropped. In a later analysis, fewer than 650 highly shared, low-generation-probability nucleotide sequences were removed to address suspected cross-contamination and a sequencing artifact. For each public chain, a later analysis derived a clonal expansion index from normalized ranks of inferred template counts within each repertoire. Generation probabilities in a later analysis came from a VDJ recombination model fitted to out-of-frame rearrangements, and those results were checked against IGoR. A later analysis scored TCR-TCR, TCR-HLA and TCR-CMV co-occurrence with hypergeometric tests, applying a repertoire-size bias correction to TCR pairs. In a later analysis, false discovery rates were estimated by permuting HLA or CMV assignments 20 times. In a later analysis, co-occurring TCRs were grouped using DBSCAN, with TCRdist sequence similarity added in when clustering inside HLA-allele-positive subsets. Repertoires with fewer than 30,000 or more than 120,000 public chains were left out of co-occurrence clustering, as were about 5 repertoires with anomalous nucleotide sharing. Imported from immuneACCESS, the table was reduced by TCRdb to in-frame sequences with V and J called. These copies leave out some clones; in studies compared against another copy, an unresolved V gene accounts for under half, and the cause of the remainder is not known. That table furnishes V, J and clone size, whereas the DNA furnished D and trimming. The sample yields approximately 160,000 clones; roughly four fifths were counted once. The ten largest clones capture 4.8% of the sample.

The chain couples TRBV5-6 to TRBJ1-4; 8 bases in the junction line up with TRBD1. This receptor was obtained from a girl aged 5-17 years in good health and CMV-seropositive. The source material was PBMCs. The nucleotides are TGTGCCAGCAGCTGGACAGGGATTAGGGAAAAACTGTTTTTT. Its coded protein is CASSWTGIREKLFF.